Below, 17 T cell receptor beta chains from the same sample are listed, as sequenced in a study of beta chain features in type 1 diabetes. The entirety of the isolated RNA underwent reverse transcription, so expressed TCRB transcripts were sequenced. The assay was immunoSEQ multiplex PCR, and TCRdb's table has in-frame clones only and misses some. Of under 25,000 clones detected, 50% appear once; the ten largest clones hold approximately 0.4%. Sequencing was performed on stem cell memory CD4+ T cells from blood. All receptors come from a man aged 18-30 years in good health.

The gene calls are TRBV5-1 and TRBJ2-7, with a weak D call TRBD1 (5 bases). Trimming pared 1 base from V and 4 bases from J, leaving 18 bases between. Germline loops: CDR1 SGHRS, CDR2 YFSETQ. This CDR3 has 16 amino acids. The CDR3 DNA reads as TGCGCCAGCAGCTTGTGGATGGGGCAGGGTTCGTACGAGCAGTACTTC. This sequence encodes CASSLWMGQGSYEQYF. The whole variable domain, filled in from reference TRBV5-1 and TRBJ2-7, reads KAGVTQTPRYLIKTRGQQVTLSCSPISGHRSVSWYQQTPGQGLQFLFEYFSETQRNKGNFPGRFSGRQFSNSRSEMNVSTLELGDSALYLCASSLWMGQGSYEQYFGPGTRLTVT.

V is TRBV27 and J is TRBJ2-1, with TRBD1 identical over 9 bases. The germline gives CDR1 MNHEY, CDR2 SMNVEV (reference sequence). CDR3 length equals 14 residues. V shed 7 bases and J 7 bases; nucleotides not matched to a gene: 8. The CDR3 coding sequence is TGTGCCAGCATTCTCACAGGGGGCGGGAATGAGCAGTTCTTC. Translated, it gives CASILTGGGNEQFF.

The chain is built from TRBV28 and TRBJ2-1, with a weak D call TRBD1 (6 bases). Germline V CDR1 and CDR2: MDHEN, SYDVKM. V dropped 1 base and J dropped 10 bases, with 14 bases sitting between them. The CDR3 covers 14 residues. CDR3 DNA: TGTGCCAGCAGTTTATTGTATAGAGGACAGGAGCAGTTCTTC. Protein product: CASSLLYRGQEQFF. Filled out from reference TRBV28 and TRBJ2-1, the complete variable domain reads DVKVTQSSRYLVKRTGEKVFLECVQDMDHENMFWYRQDPGLGLRLIYFSYDVKMKEKGDIPEGYSVSREKKERFSLILESASTNQTSMYLCASSLLYRGQEQFFGPGTRLTVL.

There are a few counts of this clone. This sequence joins TRBV5-1 and TRBJ2-3; TRBD2 might be the D (6 bases). Germline V gene data show CDR1 as SGHRS and CDR2 as YFSETQ. This CDR3 is built from 15 residues. V was clipped by 5 bases and J by 1 base, with 14 bases between them. CDR3 region: CASSPGASGTDTQYF. CDR3 sequence (DNA): TGCGCCAGCAGTCCCGGGGCTAGCGGCACAGATACGCAGTATTTT.

The chain combines TRBV10-2 with TRBJ1-3, with unresolved D. This CDR3 comprises 15 residues. CDR1 and CDR2 (germline): WSHSY, SAAADI. V dropped 3 bases and J dropped 0 bases, with 9 bases sitting between them. CDR3 sequence: CASSETVGSGNTIYF. The CDR3 DNA follows: TGCGCCAGCAGTGAAACAGTTGGCTCTGGAAACACCATATATTTT.

The chain links TRBV11-1 to TRBJ2-5, with a tentative D call TRBD2 (6 bases). CDR3 length: 14 amino acids. Germline CDR1 is SGHAT and CDR2 is FQDESV (reference sequence). Trimming left V 5 bases short and J 5 bases short, with 15 bases between. The CDR3 loop reads CASSPGDLPETQYF. DNA for the CDR3: TGTGCCAGCAGCCCCGGGGACTTACCCGAGACCCAGTACTTC.

The sample holds a few counts of this clone. The rearrangement joins TRBV7-8 to TRBJ2-3; 11 bases align to TRBD1. V lost 5 bases to trimming and J lost 6 bases; unmatched junction nucleotides: 4. Germline CDR1 and CDR2: SGHVS and FQNEAQ. The CDR3 has 14 residues. For the CDR3, the DNA is TGTGCCAGCAGCCGGGACAGGGGGGGGGATACGCAGTATTTT. Its translation: CASSRDRGGDTQYF.

The chain's CDR3 is CASSLVGGPTYEQYF. The DNA for the CDR3 is TGTGCCAGCAGCTTAGTCGGCGGGCCTACCTACGAGCAGTACTTC. The rearrangement uses TRBV7-2 and TRBJ2-7; D may be TRBD2 (5 bases). CDR1 and CDR2 from the germline V gene are SGHTA and FQGNSA. This CDR3 has 15 residues. With 1 base removed from V and 2 bases from J, the gap between germline ends came to 12 bases.

The rearrangement joins TRBV4-2 to TRBJ2-1; TRBD2 agrees at 10 bases. The CDR3 extends over 16 amino acids. V shed 0 bases, J shed 9 bases, and the junction held 8 bases outside the gene matches. Per the germline V gene, CDR1 is LGHNA and CDR2 is YNFKEQ. The CDR3 spells CASSQDGSGGVGEQFF. CDR3 coding DNA: TGTGCCAGCAGCCAAGATGGAAGCGGGGGGGTGGGTGAGCAGTTCTTC.

This clone was counted a few times. The J gene is TRBJ2-7, the V gene TRBV7-2; TRBD2 is a possible D gene (6 bases). Trimming removed 1 base from V and 0 bases from J, with 13 bases in between. The length of the CDR3 is 16 residues. The germline CDR1 and CDR2 sequences are SGHTA and FQGNSA. Here the CDR3 reads CASSLVSGVFSYEQYF. CDR3 DNA: TGTGCCAGCAGCTTAGTTTCGGGGGTCTTCTCCTACGAGCAGTACTTC.

V usage is TRBV6-1 and J usage is TRBJ2-7; TRBD2 is a possible D gene (6 bases). The CDR3 consists of 16 residues. CDR1 and CDR2 (germline): MNHNS, SASEGT. Trimming took off 2 bases at V and 2 bases at J, with 16 bases between the two ends. The CDR3 is CASSERPGRGAYEQYF. The CDR3, as DNA: TGTGCCAGCAGTGAACGCCCCGGGCGGGGCGCCTACGAGCAGTACTTC.

The chain has TRBV28 and TRBJ1-1; D unclear. Germline assignment: CDR1 MDHEN and CDR2 SYDVKM. Trimming took 5 bases from V and 1 from J, leaving 11 bases between them. CDR3 length equals 14 residues. DNA for the CDR3: TGTGCCAGCAGTCACCTCGGGGAGAACACTGAAGCTTTCTTT. This gives the protein CASSHLGENTEAFF.

This chain connects TRBV2 to TRBJ2-7, with D possibly TRBD1 on 8 matching bases. V gave up 7 bases and J gave up 6 bases, with 13 bases separating them. From germline, CDR1 is SNHLY and CDR2 FYNNEI. CDR3 length: 12 amino acids. CDR3 nucleotide sequence: TGTGCCAGCATTACAGGGGGGGTCGAGCAGTACTTC. Its protein product is CASITGGVEQYF.

The chain couples TRBV7-9 to TRBJ2-3; D might be TRBD1 (5 bases). Germline V CDR1 and CDR2: SEHNR, FQNEAQ (reference sequence). The V end was cut by 6 bases, the J end by 0 bases, with 10 bases between. The CDR3 is made up of 14 amino acids. This chain's CDR3 is CASRGRTSTDTQYF. CDR3 nucleotide sequence: TGTGCCAGCAGGGGGCGAACCAGCACAGATACGCAGTATTTT.

The chain employs TRBV5-1 and TRBJ2-5; D not certain. With the DNA end fitting TRBJ2-7 better, the J assignment may be wrong. The CDR3 is 14 amino acids. Germline V gene lookup returns CDR1 SGHRS and CDR2 YFSETQ. CDR3 sequence reads: CASSLIPGSYEQYF. CDR3 DNA: TGCGCCAGCAGCTTAATCCCAGGCTCCTACGAGCAGTACTTC.

This clone appeared a single time. V gene TRBV5-4 combines with J gene TRBJ1-2, with 8 positions matching TRBD1. V was clipped by 0 bases and J by 0 bases; unmatched bases: 1. CDR1 SGHNT and CDR2 YYREEE come from the germline V gene (reference sequence). This CDR3 is built from 15 residues. CDR3 in DNA: TGTGCCAGCAGCTTGGGGGACAGGCCTAACTATGGCTACACCTTC. It specifies CASSLGDRPNYGYTF.

The sample holds a few counts of this clone. V is TRBV6-6 and J is TRBJ2-4, with 7 bases fitting TRBD1. The junction had 9 bases not matched to a gene; V was cut back by 7 bases and J by 0 bases. Germline V gives CDR1 MNHNY, CDR2 SVGAGI (reference sequence). There are 16 residues in the CDR3. The CDR3 coding sequence is TGTGCCAGCACCGCCCACAGGGGTATAGCCAAAAACATTCAGTACTTC. It specifies CASTAHRGIAKNIQYF.